The 4 T cell receptor beta chains below were found in one sample sequenced in a study of blood T cells in healthy people across ages. Next came a second PCR, run for about 7 to 11 cycles, which used a sample-barcoded 5' primer along with a J-beta primer mix. Each CDR3 protein gets one entry after TCRdb re-called the 5' RACE reads with MiXCR. The table lists around 650,000 distinct CDR3 sequences, 40% to 45% of them singletons. The source material was blood. These receptors all come from a man older than 75 in good health.

The V gene is TRBV5-4, the J gene TRBJ2-5, with a tentative D call TRBD2 (5 bases). Per germline, CDR1 SGHNT and CDR2 YYREEE (reference sequence). The CDR3 extends over 15 amino acids. The V end was cut by 4 bases, the J end by 4 bases, with 17 bases between. The CDR3, as DNA: TGTGCCAGCAGCCCCAGACCACTAGTTCGAGAGACCCAGTACTTC. Its protein is CASSPRPLVRETQYF.

J is TRBJ2-5 and V is TRBV10-2; D may correspond to TRBD1 or TRBD2 (5 bases each). Per germline, CDR1 WSHSY and CDR2 SAAADI. The V gene lost 2 bases and the J gene lost 11 bases, with 21 bases spanning the gap. This CDR3 has 15 amino acids. DNA for the CDR3: TGCGCCAGCAGTGAGAGGGGACGGCCATACAATGAGCAGTACTTC. As protein: CASSERGRPYNEQYF.

There are a few counts of this clonotype. The rearrangement uses TRBV6-2 or TRBV6-3 and TRBJ2-3; D gene uncertain. CDR1 and CDR2 from the germline V gene are MNHEY and SVGEGT. With 6 bases removed from V and 3 bases from J, the gap between germline ends came to 19 bases. CDR3 length equals 16 residues. CDR3 nucleotides: TGTGCCAGCAGAGCCCACGGTACCCTGATGACAGATACGCAGTATTTT. Protein product: CASRAHGTLMTDTQYF.

A single count supports this clonotype. With a much larger clone just one base away, this may be a read error. The rearrangement links TRBV5-6 to TRBJ2-1, with TRBD2 as a possible D gene (6 bases). The J call may be in error: the DNA end matches TRBJ2-7 better. CDR1 is SGHDT and CDR2 is YYEEEE in the germline V gene. This CDR3 is 13 amino acids long. The CDR3 loop reads CASSVRWEDEQYF. DNA of the CDR3: TGTGCCAGCAGCGTTCGGTGGGAGGATGAGCAGTACTTC.